This T cell receptor beta chain is from a study of blood T cells in healthy people across ages. Germline loops: CDR1 LGHNA, CDR2 YNFKEQ. The CDR3 is 13 amino acids. Trimming took 1 base from V and 6 from J, leaving 6 bases between them. Primed by a sample-barcoded 5' primer and a J-beta primer mix, a second PCR proceeded for 7 to 11 cycles. TCRdb passed the 5' RACE reads through MiXCR, listing each CDR3 protein once. The sample carries a few hundred thousand distinct CDR3 sequences, 25% to 30% recorded once. The V call is TRBV4-2, the J call TRBJ2-2, with TRBD2 as a possible D gene (6 bases). The sequenced sample consisted of blood. This receptor was identified in a woman aged 70-85 years in good health. The CDR3 bases are TGTGCCAGCAGCCAAGGGGAGGCCGGGGAGCTGTTTTTT. This gives the protein CASSQGEAGELFF.